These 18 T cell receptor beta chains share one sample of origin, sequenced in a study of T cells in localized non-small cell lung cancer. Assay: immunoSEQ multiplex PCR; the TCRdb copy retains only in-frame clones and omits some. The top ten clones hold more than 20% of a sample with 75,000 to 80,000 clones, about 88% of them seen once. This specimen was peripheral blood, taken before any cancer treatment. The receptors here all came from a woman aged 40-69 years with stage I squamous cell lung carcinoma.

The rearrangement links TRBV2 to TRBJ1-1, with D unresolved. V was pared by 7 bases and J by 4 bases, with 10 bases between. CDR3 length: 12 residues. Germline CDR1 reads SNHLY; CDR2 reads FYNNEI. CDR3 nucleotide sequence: TGTGCCAGCATCCTTTTACTCACTGAAGCTTTCTTT. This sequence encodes CASILLLTEAFF.

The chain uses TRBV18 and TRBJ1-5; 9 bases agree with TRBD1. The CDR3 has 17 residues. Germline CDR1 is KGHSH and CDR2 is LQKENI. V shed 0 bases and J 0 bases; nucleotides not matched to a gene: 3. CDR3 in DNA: TGTGCCAGCTCACCACCGGGACAGGGATATAGCAATCAGCCCCAGCATTTT. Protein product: CASSPPGQGYSNQPQHF.

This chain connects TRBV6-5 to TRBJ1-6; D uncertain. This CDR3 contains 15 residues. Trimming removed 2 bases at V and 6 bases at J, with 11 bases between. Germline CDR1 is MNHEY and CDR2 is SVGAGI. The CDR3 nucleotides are TGTGCCAGCAGTTACGGGAAGGGAGGTAATTCACCCCTCCACTTT. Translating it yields CASSYGKGGNSPLHF.

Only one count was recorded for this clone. CDR3 DNA sequence: TGTGCCAGTAGTATAGTTAATTCACCCCTCCACTTT. Translated, it gives CASSIVNSPLHF. The chain employs TRBV19 and TRBJ1-6; D is undetermined. The CDR3 has 12 amino acids. V dropped 1 base and J dropped 6 bases, with 1 base sitting between them. Germline CDR1 is LNHDA and CDR2 is SQIVND (reference sequence).

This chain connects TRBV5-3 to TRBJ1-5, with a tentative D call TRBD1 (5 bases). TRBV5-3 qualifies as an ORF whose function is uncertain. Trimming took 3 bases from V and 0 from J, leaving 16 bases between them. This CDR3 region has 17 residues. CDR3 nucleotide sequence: TGTGCCAGAAGCTGGGACCGACCCCTGTATAGCAATCAGCCCCAGCATTTT. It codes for CARSWDRPLYSNQPQHF.

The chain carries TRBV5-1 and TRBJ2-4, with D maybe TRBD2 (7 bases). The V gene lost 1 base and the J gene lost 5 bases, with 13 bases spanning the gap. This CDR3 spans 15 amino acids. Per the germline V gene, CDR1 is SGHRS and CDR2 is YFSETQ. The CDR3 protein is CASSLRAGAQNIQYF. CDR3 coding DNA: TGCGCCAGCAGCTTGAGGGCGGGGGCCCAAAACATTCAGTACTTC.

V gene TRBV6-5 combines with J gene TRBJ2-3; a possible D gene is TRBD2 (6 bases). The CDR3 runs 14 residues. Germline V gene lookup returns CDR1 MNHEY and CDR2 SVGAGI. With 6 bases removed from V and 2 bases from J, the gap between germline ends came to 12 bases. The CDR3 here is CASRASENTDTQYF. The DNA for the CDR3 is TGTGCCAGCAGGGCTAGCGAGAACACAGATACGCAGTATTTT.

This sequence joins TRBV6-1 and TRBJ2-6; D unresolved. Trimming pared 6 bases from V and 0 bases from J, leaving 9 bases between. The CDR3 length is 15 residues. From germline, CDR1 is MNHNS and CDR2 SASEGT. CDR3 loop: CASRDRDSGANVLTF. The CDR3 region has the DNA TGTGCCAGCAGGGATAGGGACTCTGGGGCCAACGTCCTGACTTTC.

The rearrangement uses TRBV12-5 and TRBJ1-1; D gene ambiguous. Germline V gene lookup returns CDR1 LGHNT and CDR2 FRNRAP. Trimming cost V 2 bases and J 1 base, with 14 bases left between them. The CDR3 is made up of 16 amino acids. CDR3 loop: CASGLSRPGWNTEAFF. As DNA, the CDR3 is TGTGCTAGTGGTTTGAGTAGGCCAGGATGGAACACTGAAGCTTTCTTT.

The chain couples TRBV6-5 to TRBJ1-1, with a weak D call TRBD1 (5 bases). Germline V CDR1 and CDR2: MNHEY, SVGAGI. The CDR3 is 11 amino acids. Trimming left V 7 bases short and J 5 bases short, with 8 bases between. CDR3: CASMGRTEAFF. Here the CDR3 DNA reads TGTGCCAGCATGGGGCGGACTGAAGCTTTCTTT.

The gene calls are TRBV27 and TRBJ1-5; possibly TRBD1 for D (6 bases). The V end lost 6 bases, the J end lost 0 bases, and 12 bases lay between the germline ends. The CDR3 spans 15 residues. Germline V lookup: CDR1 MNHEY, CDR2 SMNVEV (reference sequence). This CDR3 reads CASRRGQYSNQPQHF. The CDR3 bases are TGTGCCAGCAGGCGAGGACAGTATAGCAATCAGCCCCAGCATTTT.

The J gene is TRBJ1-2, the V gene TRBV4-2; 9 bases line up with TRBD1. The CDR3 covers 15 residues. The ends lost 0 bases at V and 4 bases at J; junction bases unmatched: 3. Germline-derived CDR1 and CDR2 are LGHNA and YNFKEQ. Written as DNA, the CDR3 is TGTGCCAGCAGCCAAGAGGTGACAGGGGGCTATGGCTACACCTTC. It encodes CASSQEVTGGYGYTF.

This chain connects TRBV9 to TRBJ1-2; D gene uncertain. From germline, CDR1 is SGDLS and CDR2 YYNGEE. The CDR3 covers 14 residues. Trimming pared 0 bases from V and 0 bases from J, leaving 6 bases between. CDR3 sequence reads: CASSVEPSNYGYTF. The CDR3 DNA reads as TGTGCCAGCAGCGTAGAACCTTCTAACTATGGCTACACCTTC.

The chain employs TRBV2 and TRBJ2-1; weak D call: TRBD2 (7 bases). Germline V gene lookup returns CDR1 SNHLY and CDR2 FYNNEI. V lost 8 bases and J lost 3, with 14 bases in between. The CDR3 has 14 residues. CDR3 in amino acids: CASGGASYYNEQFF. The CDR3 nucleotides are TGTGCCAGCGGGGGGGCCTCCTACTACAATGAGCAGTTCTTC.

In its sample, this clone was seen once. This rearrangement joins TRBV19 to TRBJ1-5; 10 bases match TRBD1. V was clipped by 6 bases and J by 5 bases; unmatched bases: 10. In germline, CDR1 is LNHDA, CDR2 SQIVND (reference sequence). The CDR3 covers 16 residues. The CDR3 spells CASRSRGQGRYQPQHF. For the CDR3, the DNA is TGTGCCAGTAGATCTCGGGGACAGGGGAGGTATCAGCCCCAGCATTTT.

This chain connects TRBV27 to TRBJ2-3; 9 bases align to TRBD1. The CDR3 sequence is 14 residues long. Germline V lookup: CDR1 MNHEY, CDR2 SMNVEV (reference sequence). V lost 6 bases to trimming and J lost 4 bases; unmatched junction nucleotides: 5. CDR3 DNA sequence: TGTGCCAGCAGGGGACAGGGATCTTCAGATACGCAGTATTTT. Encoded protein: CASRGQGSSDTQYF.

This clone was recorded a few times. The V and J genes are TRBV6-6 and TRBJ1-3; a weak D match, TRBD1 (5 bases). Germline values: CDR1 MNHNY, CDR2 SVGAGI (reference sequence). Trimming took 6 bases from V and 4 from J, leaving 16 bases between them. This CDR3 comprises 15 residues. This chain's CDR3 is CASSSDEGQGNTIYF. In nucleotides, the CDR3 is TGTGCCAGCAGCTCCGACGAGGGGCAAGGAAACACCATATATTTT.

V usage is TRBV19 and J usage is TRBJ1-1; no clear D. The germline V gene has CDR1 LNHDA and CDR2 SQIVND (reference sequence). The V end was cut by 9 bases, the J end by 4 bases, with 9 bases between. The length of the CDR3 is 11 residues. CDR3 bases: TGTGCCAGCCGGAGAAGCACTGAAGCTTTCTTT. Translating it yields CASRRSTEAFF.